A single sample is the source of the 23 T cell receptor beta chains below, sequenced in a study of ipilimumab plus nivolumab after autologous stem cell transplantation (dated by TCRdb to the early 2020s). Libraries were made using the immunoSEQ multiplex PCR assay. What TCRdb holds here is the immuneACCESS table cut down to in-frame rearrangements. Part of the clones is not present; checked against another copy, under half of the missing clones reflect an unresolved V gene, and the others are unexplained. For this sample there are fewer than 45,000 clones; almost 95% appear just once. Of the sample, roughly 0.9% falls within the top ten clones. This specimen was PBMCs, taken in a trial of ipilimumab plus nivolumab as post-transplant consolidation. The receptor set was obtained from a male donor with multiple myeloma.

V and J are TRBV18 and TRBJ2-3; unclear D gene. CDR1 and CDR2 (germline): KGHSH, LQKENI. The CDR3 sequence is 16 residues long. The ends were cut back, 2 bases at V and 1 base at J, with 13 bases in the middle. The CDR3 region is CASSPSYDLGTDTQYF. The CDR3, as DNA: TGTGCCAGCTCACCATCCTACGATTTGGGCACAGATACGCAGTATTTT.

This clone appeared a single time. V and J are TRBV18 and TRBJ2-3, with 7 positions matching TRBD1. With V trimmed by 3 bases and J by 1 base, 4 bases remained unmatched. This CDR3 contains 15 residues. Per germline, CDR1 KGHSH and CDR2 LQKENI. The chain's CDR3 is CASSPLGTGTDTQYF. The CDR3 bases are TGTGCCAGCTCACCCCTGGGGACAGGCACAGATACGCAGTATTTT.

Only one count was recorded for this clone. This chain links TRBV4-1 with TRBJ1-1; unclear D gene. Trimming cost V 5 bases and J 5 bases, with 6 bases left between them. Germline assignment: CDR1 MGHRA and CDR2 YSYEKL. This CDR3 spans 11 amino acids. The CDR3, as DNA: TGCGCCAGCAGCTACGGAACTGAAGCTTTCTTT. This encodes CASSYGTEAFF.

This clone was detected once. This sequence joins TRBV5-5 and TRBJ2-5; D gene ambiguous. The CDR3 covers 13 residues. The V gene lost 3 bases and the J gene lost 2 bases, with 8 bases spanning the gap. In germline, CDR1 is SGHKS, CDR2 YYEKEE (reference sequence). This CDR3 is CASSWEPQETQYF. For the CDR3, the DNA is TGTGCCAGCAGCTGGGAACCGCAAGAGACCCAGTACTTC.

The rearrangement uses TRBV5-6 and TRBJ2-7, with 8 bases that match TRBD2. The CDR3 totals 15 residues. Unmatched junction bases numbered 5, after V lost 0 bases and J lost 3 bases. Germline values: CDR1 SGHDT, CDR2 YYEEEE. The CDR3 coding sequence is TGTGCCAGCAGCTTGGCGGCTAGCGGGTACTACGAGCAGTACTTC. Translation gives CASSLAASGYYEQYF.

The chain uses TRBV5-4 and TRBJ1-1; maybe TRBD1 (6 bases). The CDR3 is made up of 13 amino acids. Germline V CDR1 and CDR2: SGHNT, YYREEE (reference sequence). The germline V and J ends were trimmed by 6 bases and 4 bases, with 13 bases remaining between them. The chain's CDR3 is CASTVSGVTEAFF. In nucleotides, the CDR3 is TGTGCCAGCACCGTATCAGGGGTCACTGAAGCTTTCTTT.

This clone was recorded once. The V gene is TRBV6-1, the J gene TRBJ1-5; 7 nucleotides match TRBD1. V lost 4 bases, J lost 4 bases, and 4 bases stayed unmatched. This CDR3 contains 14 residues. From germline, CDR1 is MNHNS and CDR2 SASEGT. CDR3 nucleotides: TGTGCCAGCAGTGGAACAGGGGTAAATCAGCCCCAGCATTTT. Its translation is CASSGTGVNQPQHF.

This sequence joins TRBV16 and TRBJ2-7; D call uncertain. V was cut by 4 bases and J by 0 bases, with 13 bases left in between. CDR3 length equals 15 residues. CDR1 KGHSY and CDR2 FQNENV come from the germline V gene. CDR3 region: CASSRASTASYEQYF. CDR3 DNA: TGTGCCAGCAGCCGCGCCTCGACGGCCTCCTACGAGCAGTACTTC. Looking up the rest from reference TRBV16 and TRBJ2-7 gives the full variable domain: GEEVAQTPKHLVRGEGQKAKLYCAPIKGHSYVFWYQQVLKNEFKFLISFQNENVFDETGMPKERFSAKCLPNSPCSLEIQATKLEDSAVYFCASSRASTASYEQYFGPGTRLTVT.

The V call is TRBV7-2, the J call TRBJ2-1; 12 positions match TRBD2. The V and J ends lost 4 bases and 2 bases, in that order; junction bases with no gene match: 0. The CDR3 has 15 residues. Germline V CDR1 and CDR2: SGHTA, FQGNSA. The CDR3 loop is CASSSSGGAYNEQFF. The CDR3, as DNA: TGTGCCAGCAGCTCTAGCGGGGGGGCCTACAATGAGCAGTTCTTC.

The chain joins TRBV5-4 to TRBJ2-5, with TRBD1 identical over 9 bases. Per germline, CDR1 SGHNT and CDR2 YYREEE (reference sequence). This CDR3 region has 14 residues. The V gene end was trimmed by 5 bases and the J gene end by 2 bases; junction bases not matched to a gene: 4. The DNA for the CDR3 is TGTGCCAGCAGTTACGGACAGGGGCAAGAGACCCAGTACTTC. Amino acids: CASSYGQGQETQYF.

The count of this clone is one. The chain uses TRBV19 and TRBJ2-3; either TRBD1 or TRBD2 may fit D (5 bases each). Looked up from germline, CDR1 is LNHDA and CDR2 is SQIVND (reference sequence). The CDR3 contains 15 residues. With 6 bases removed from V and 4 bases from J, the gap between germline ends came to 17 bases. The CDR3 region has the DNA TGTGCCAGTAGCCCAACAGGAGTGGGGGCAGATACGCAGTATTTT. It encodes CASSPTGVGADTQYF. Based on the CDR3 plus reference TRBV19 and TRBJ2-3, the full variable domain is DGGITQSPKYLFRKEGQNVTLSCEQNLNHDAMYWYRQDPGQGLRLIYYSQIVNDFQKGDIAEGYSVSREKKESFPLTVTSAQKNPTAFYLCASSPTGVGADTQYFGPGTRLTVL.

In nucleotides, the CDR3 is TGCGCCAGCAGCCAAGATAGGAGGGGAAGTTTGGGCTACACCTTC. Translating it yields CASSQDRRGSLGYTF. The chain couples TRBV4-1 to TRBJ1-2, with D tentatively TRBD1 (5 bases). The V end lost 0 bases, the J end lost 8 bases, and 16 bases lay between the germline ends. The germline gives CDR1 MGHRA, CDR2 YSYEKL. The length of the CDR3 is 15 residues.

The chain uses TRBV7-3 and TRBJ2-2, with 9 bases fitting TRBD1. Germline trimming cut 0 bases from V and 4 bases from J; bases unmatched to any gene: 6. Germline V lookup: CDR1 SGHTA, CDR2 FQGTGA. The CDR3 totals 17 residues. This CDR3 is CASSLTSWTGVTGELFF. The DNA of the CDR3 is TGTGCCAGCAGCTTAACGTCATGGACAGGGGTCACCGGGGAGCTGTTTTTT. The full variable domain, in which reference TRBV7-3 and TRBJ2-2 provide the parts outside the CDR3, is GAGVSQTPSNKVTEKGKYVELRCDPISGHTALYWYRQSLGQGPEFLIYFQGTGAADDSGLPNDRFFAVRPEGSVSTLKIQRTERGDSAVYLCASSLTSWTGVTGELFFGEGSRLTVL.

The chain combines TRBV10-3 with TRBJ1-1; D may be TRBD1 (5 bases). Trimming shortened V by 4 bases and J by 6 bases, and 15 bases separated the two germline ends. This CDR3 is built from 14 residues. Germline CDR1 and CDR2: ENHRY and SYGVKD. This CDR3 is CAISGGGLVAEAFF. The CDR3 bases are TGTGCCATCAGTGGGGGGGGTTTGGTAGCTGAAGCTTTCTTT.

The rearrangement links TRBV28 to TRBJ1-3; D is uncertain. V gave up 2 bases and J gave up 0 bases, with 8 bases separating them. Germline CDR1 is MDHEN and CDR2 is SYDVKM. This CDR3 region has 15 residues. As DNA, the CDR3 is TGTGCCAGCAGTTTAAGAGGGATCTCTGGAAACACCATATATTTT. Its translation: CASSLRGISGNTIYF.

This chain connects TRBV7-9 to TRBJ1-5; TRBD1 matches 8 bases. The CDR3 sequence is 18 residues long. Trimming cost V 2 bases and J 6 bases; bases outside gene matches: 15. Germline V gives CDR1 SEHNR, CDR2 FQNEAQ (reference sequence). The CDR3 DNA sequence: TGTGCCAGCAGCTTAACTACCTACAGGGGGAGGTTCGTTCAGCCCCAGCATTTT. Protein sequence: CASSLTTYRGRFVQPQHF.

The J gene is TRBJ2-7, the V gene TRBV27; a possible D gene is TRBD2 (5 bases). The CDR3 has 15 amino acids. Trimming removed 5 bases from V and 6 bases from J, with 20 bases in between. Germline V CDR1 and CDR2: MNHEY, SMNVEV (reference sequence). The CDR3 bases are TGTGCCAGCAGTCTAAGGCCTAGCCCGGTGAGCGAGCAGTACTTC. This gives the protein CASSLRPSPVSEQYF.

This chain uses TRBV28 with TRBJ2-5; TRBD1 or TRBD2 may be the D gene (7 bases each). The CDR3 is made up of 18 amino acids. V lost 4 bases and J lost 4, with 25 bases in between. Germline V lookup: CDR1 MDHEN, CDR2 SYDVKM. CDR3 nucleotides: TGTGCCAGCAGTTCTGGACAGGCCCGGGGCGGGAGTGTAGAGACCCAGTACTTC. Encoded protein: CASSSGQARGGSVETQYF.

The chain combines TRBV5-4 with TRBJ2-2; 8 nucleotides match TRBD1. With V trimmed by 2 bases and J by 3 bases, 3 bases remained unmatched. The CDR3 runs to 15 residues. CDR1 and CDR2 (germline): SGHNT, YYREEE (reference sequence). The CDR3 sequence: CASSLQGVYTGELFF. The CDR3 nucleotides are TGTGCCAGCAGCTTACAGGGGGTATACACCGGGGAGCTGTTTTTT.

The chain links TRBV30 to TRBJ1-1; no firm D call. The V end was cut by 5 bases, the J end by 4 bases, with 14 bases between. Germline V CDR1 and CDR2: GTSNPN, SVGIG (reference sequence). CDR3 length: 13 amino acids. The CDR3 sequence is CAWSVLEGTEAFF. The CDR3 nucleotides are TGTGCCTGGTCTGTATTAGAGGGCACTGAAGCTTTCTTT.

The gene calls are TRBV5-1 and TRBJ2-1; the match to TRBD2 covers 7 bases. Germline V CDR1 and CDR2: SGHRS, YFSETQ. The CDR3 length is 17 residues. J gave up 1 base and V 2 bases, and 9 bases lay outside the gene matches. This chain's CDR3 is CASSFRRDYLSYNEQFF. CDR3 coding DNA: TGCGCCAGCAGCTTTCGCCGGGACTACCTATCCTACAATGAGCAGTTCTTC. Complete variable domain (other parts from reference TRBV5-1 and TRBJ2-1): KAGVTQTPRYLIKTRGQQVTLSCSPISGHRSVSWYQQTPGQGLQFLFEYFSETQRNKGNFPGRFSGRQFSNSRSEMNVSTLELGDSALYLCASSFRRDYLSYNEQFFGPGTRLTVL.

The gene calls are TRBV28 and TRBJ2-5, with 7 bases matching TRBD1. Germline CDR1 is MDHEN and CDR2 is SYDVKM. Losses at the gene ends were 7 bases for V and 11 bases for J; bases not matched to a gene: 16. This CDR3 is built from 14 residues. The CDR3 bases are TGTGCCAGCACCCTAGGGGGCCTCCTGGGGGAGCAGTACTTC. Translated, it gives CASTLGGLLGEQYF.

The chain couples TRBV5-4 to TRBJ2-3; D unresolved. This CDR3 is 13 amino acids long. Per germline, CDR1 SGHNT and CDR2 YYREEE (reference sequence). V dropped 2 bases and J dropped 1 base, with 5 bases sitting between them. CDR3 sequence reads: CASSFEGTDTQYF. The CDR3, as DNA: TGTGCCAGCAGCTTTGAGGGCACAGATACGCAGTATTTT. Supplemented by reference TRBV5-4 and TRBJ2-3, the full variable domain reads ETGVTQSPTHLIKTRGQQVTLRCSSQSGHNTVSWYQQALGQGPQFIFQYYREEENGRGNFPPRFSGLQFPNYSSELNVNALELDDSALYLCASSFEGTDTQYFGPGTRLTVL.